A single sample is the source of the 11 T cell receptor beta chains below, sequenced in a study of shared clonotypes between healthy human individuals. Some clones are missing from TCRdb's copy, which holds only in-frame ones; the method was immunoSEQ multiplex PCR. The sample has about 660,000 clones, roughly 70% seen once. What was sequenced was memory CD4+ T cells sorted from blood. Subset here: CD45RA-negative fraction. The receptors derive from a woman aged 30 to 39 in good health.

This clone was counted a single time. The J gene is TRBJ1-1, the V gene TRBV19; D may be TRBD1 (5 bases). Trimming removed 4 bases at V and 2 bases at J, with 11 bases between. CDR1 is LNHDA and CDR2 is SQIVND in the germline V gene (reference sequence). The CDR3 loop spans 14 amino acids. The CDR3 nucleotides are TGTGCCAGTAGTAACTCTGACAGCAACACTGAAGCTTTCTTT. The encoded protein is CASSNSDSNTEAFF.

This clone appeared a few times. Other DNA sequences in this specimen translate into the identical CDR3. This chain connects TRBV30 to TRBJ1-2; TRBD1 matches at 7 bases. The V gene end was trimmed by 0 bases and the J gene end by 2 bases; junction bases not matched to a gene: 9. Germline loops: CDR1 GTSNPN, CDR2 SVGIG (reference sequence). The CDR3 runs to 16 residues. The CDR3 is CAWSVQGTGVNYGYTF. As DNA, the CDR3 is TGTGCCTGGAGTGTACAAGGAACAGGGGTGAACTATGGCTACACCTTC.

In its sample, this clone was seen a few times. The chain is built from TRBV5-4 and TRBJ2-1, with 13 bases fitting TRBD2. This CDR3 has 18 amino acids. CDR1 is SGHNT and CDR2 is YYREEE in the germline V gene (reference sequence). Trimming cost V 6 bases and J 1 base; bases outside gene matches: 10. CDR3 amino acids: CASNTGLAGSISYNEQFF. CDR3 coding DNA: TGTGCCAGCAACACGGGACTAGCGGGATCCATTTCCTACAATGAGCAGTTCTTC.

The DNA for the CDR3 is TGCGCCAGCAGCTTCACCCAGGACACTGAAGCTTTCTTT. This gives the protein CASSFTQDTEAFF. This sequence joins TRBV5-1 and TRBJ1-1; D gene ambiguous. The ends were cut back, 2 bases at V and 3 bases at J, with 8 bases in the middle. The germline CDR1 and CDR2 sequences are SGHRS and YFSETQ. The CDR3 is 13 residues long.

This clone was detected a few times. As DNA, the CDR3 is TGCGCCAGCAGCTTGGCTATGGATGGCTACACCTTC. It codes for CASSLAMDGYTF. The rearrangement joins TRBV5-1 to TRBJ1-2; no clear D gene. V lost 0 bases, J lost 6 bases, and 6 bases lay in between. CDR1 SGHRS and CDR2 YFSETQ come from the germline V gene. The CDR3 length is 12 residues. The variable domain in full, with the rest retrieved from reference TRBV5-1 and TRBJ1-2, is KAGVTQTPRYLIKTRGQQVTLSCSPISGHRSVSWYQQTPGQGLQFLFEYFSETQRNKGNFPGRFSGRQFSNSRSEMNVSTLELGDSALYLCASSLAMDGYTFGSGTRLTVV.

Note on this clone: Other nucleotide sequences in the sample specify the same CDR3. The V and J genes are TRBV28 and TRBJ2-3; no clear D gene. The germline V gene has CDR1 MDHEN and CDR2 SYDVKM. The ends were cut back, 1 base at V and 3 bases at J, with 5 bases in the middle. This CDR3 is 13 amino acids long. CDR3 coding DNA: TGTGCCAGCAGTTTATCCGGGACAGATACGCAGTATTTT. Protein product: CASSLSGTDTQYF.

This clone was recorded a few times. The rearrangement joins TRBV5-6 to TRBJ2-7; 7 nucleotides line up with TRBD2. The CDR3 totals 15 residues. CDR1 is SGHDT and CDR2 is YYEEEE in the germline V gene. J was trimmed by 5 bases and V by 6 bases; bases with no gene match: 14. The CDR3 region has the DNA TGTGCCAGCACCCTGGGAGGGGACCCTAGACACGAGCAGTACTTC. Its protein product is CASTLGGDPRHEQYF.

The J gene is TRBJ1-5, the V gene TRBV28; D is undetermined. The CDR3 spans 13 residues. V was pared by 6 bases and J by 4 bases, with 10 bases between. The V gene's germline CDR1 is MDHEN and CDR2 SYDVKM. CDR3 sequence: CASRGYQNQPQHF. CDR3 nucleotides: TGTGCCAGCAGGGGCTACCAAAATCAGCCCCAGCATTTT.

This sequence joins TRBV10-3 and TRBJ2-7; D uncertain. V was clipped by 2 bases and J by 0 bases, with 17 bases between them. Germline V gives CDR1 ENHRY, CDR2 SYGVKD. This CDR3 region has 17 residues. The CDR3 spells CAISEDYVFSSSYEQYF. The CDR3, as DNA: TGTGCCATCAGTGAGGATTACGTGTTTTCTTCCTCCTACGAGCAGTACTTC.

A remark on this clone: The sample has other DNA sequences that encode this CDR3 too. The J gene is TRBJ2-3, the V gene TRBV6-1, with TRBD2 identical over 9 bases. The CDR3 contains 16 residues. Germline assignment: CDR1 MNHNS and CDR2 SASEGT. Germline trimming cut 6 bases from V and 0 bases from J; bases unmatched to any gene: 7. CDR3 nucleotide sequence: TGTGCCAGCAGGGAACTAGCGGGCGTGAGCACAGATACGCAGTATTTT. Amino acid sequence: CASRELAGVSTDTQYF.

This clone was picked up a small number of times. The rearrangement uses TRBV30 and TRBJ2-2, with TRBD2 matching 7 bases. CDR3 length: 16 amino acids. Germline-derived CDR1 and CDR2 are GTSNPN and SVGIG (reference sequence). V was pared by 2 bases and J by 7 bases, with 13 bases of the junction left unmatched. CDR3 protein: CAWSPSGIRALGELFF. The DNA for the CDR3 is TGTGCCTGGAGTCCAAGCGGGATTCGTGCCCTCGGGGAGCTGTTTTTT.